This passage covers 7 T cell receptor beta chains from one sample sequenced in a study of Ad26.COV2.S vaccination and SARS-CoV-2 variants. Generated by immunoSEQ multiplex PCR, the TCRdb table keeps only in-frame clones and is missing some. The sample lists about 350,000 clones; around 89% were seen once. Described treatment: 19 received Ad26.COV2.S at low or high dose, single or two shots; about 5 received placebo; per-sample allocation not given. It was on day 63 after the first vaccine or placebo injection that samples were taken. The sequences come from peripheral blood, collected in a trial of Ad26.COV2.S vaccine versus placebo. These receptors all stem from a person aged 18-60 years who received the Ad26.COV2.S COVID-19 vaccine or a placebo.

V is TRBV30 and J is TRBJ1-6; 9 nucleotides match TRBD1. With V trimmed by 3 bases and J by 7 bases, 7 bases remained unmatched. Looked up from germline, CDR1 is GTSNPN and CDR2 is SVGIG (reference sequence). The CDR3 contains 15 residues. The CDR3 sequence is CAWRFAGQGNSPLHF. CDR3 bases: TGTGCCTGGAGATTCGCGGGACAGGGAAATTCACCCCTCCACTTT.

CDR3 in amino acids: CASSTSRDYNSPLHF. CDR3 in DNA: TGTGCCAGCAGTACGAGCAGGGACTATAATTCACCCCTCCACTTT. The V call is TRBV6-5, the J call TRBJ1-6, with D possibly being TRBD1 (5 bases). Trimming removed 5 bases from V and 3 bases from J, with 11 bases in between. The length of the CDR3 is 15 residues. Germline CDR1 MNHEY, CDR2 SVGAGI.

Details on this clone: The junction departs from germline at one end; a sequencing error may be responsible. The chain uses TRBV7-7 and TRBJ1-4; D is possibly TRBD1 (5 bases). There are 15 residues in the CDR3. Germline V gene sequence: CDR1 SSHAT, CDR2 FNYEAQ (reference sequence). CDR3 region: CASSVTGRGNEKLFF. DNA for the CDR3: TGTGCTAGCAGCGTTACGGGACGGGGGAATGAAAAACTGTTTTTT.

J is TRBJ2-5 and V is TRBV5-1, with TRBD2 matching over 7 bases. V shed 1 base and J 1 base; nucleotides not matched to a gene: 7. Germline assignment: CDR1 SGHRS and CDR2 YFSETQ. There are 16 residues in the CDR3. The CDR3 spells CASSLHVSGFQETQYF. CDR3 coding DNA: TGCGCCAGCAGCTTGCATGTTAGCGGGTTCCAAGAGACCCAGTACTTC.

This chain links TRBV18 with TRBJ1-1, with a tentative D call TRBD1 (6 bases). CDR1 and CDR2 (germline): KGHSH, LQKENI. The CDR3 extends over 14 amino acids. V lost 4 bases and J lost 5, with 14 bases in between. The CDR3 sequence: CASSLSQGDTEAFF. The CDR3 DNA sequence: TGTGCCAGCTCACTATCACAGGGTGATACTGAAGCTTTCTTT.

The V and J genes are TRBV28 and TRBJ2-1; 12 bases fit TRBD2. The ends lost 6 bases at V and 9 bases at J; junction bases unmatched: 3. The germline V gene encodes CDR1 MDHEN and CDR2 SYDVKM. The CDR3 loop spans 13 amino acids. CDR3 in amino acids: CASRETSGGEQFF. The CDR3 DNA reads as TGTGCCAGCAGAGAGACTAGCGGGGGTGAGCAGTTCTTC.

This clone was seen a single time. V usage is TRBV5-4 and J usage is TRBJ2-2; D uncertain. Trimming pared 1 base from V and 2 bases from J, leaving 6 bases between. The germline V gene encodes CDR1 SGHNT and CDR2 YYREEE (reference sequence). This CDR3 spans 14 amino acids. For the CDR3, the DNA is TGTGCCAGCAGCTTGAAATCAAACACCGGGGAGCTGTTTTTT. As protein: CASSLKSNTGELFF.